The 20 T cell receptor beta chains below all came from one sample that was sequenced in a study of T cell changes during pregnancy in multiple sclerosis. Only in-frame clones appear in the TCRdb table, and some are missing; sequencing was by immunoSEQ multiplex PCR. The sample shows 50,000 to 65,000 clones, around 90% of them seen only once. This specimen consisted of CD4+ T cells from peripheral blood mononuclear cells, obtained in the first trimester of pregnancy. The receptors originated from a female donor with multiple sclerosis, enrolled in a pregnancy study.

The genes are TRBV7-6 and TRBJ1-2; 10 nucleotides line up with TRBD1. Germline V gives CDR1 SGHVS, CDR2 FNYEAQ. Germline trimming cut 3 bases from V and 1 base from J; bases unmatched to any gene: 11. CDR3 size: 18 residues. CDR3 sequence: CASSFGGQGGPFNYGYTF. DNA of the CDR3: TGTGCCAGCAGCTTTGGCGGACAGGGGGGGCCCTTTAACTATGGCTACACCTTC.

V is TRBV7-3 and J is TRBJ2-1, with 11 bases fitting TRBD2. With 4 bases clipped from V and 2 bases from J, the junction kept 4 bases outside the gene matches. Germline CDR1 is SGHTA and CDR2 is FQGTGA. CDR3 length: 16 amino acids. Here the CDR3 DNA reads TGTGCCAGCAGCTCTATAGCGGGGGGGGCCTACAATGAGCAGTTCTTC. It specifies CASSSIAGGAYNEQFF. The full variable domain, completed using reference TRBV7-3 and TRBJ2-1, is GAGVSQTPSNKVTEKGKYVELRCDPISGHTALYWYRQSLGQGPEFLIYFQGTGAADDSGLPNDRFFAVRPEGSVSTLKIQRTERGDSAVYLCASSSIAGGAYNEQFFGPGTRLTVL.

This clone appeared a single time. This rearrangement joins TRBV19 to TRBJ1-2, with D hard to call. The V and J ends lost 6 bases and 5 bases respectively, with 22 bases between them. From germline, CDR1 is LNHDA and CDR2 SQIVND (reference sequence). The CDR3 contains 16 residues. DNA of the CDR3: TGTGCCAGTAGCATCGCCCAGGCAGGTTTGCGATATGGCTACACCTTC. Translated, it gives CASSIAQAGLRYGYTF. Together with reference TRBV19 and TRBJ1-2, the CDR3 gives the full variable domain: DGGITQSPKYLFRKEGQNVTLSCEQNLNHDAMYWYRQDPGQGLRLIYYSQIVNDFQKGDIAEGYSVSREKKESFPLTVTSAQKNPTAFYLCASSIAQAGLRYGYTFGSGTRLTVV.

The rearrangement uses TRBV14 and TRBJ2-3; D is unresolved. V was cut by 2 bases and J by 0 bases, with 18 bases left in between. The CDR3 is 18 amino acids. CDR1 is SGHDN and CDR2 is FVKESK in the germline V gene. CDR3 region: CASSQISQTRSSTDTQYF. The DNA for the CDR3 is TGTGCCAGCAGCCAAATATCGCAGACCAGGTCTAGCACAGATACGCAGTATTTT.

J is TRBJ1-2 and V is TRBV2; tentatively, D is TRBD1 (5 bases). Trimming cost V 8 bases and J 0 bases, with 7 bases left between them. Germline values: CDR1 SNHLY, CDR2 FYNNEI. The CDR3 contains 12 residues. The CDR3 DNA sequence: TGTGCCAGCCCACAGGCTAACTATGGCTACACCTTC. Translating it yields CASPQANYGYTF.

This sequence joins TRBV19 and TRBJ2-6; perhaps TRBD1 as D (6 bases). There are 15 residues in the CDR3. V dropped 5 bases and J dropped 2 bases, with 10 bases sitting between them. CDR1 is LNHDA, CDR2 SQIVND, per germline (reference sequence). The CDR3 is CASSLTGTGANVLTF. The CDR3 region has the DNA TGTGCCAGTAGTCTCACAGGGACTGGGGCCAACGTCCTGACTTTC.

V gene TRBV5-1 combines with J gene TRBJ1-2; D not certain. Germline CDR1 and CDR2: SGHRS and YFSETQ. The CDR3 runs 16 residues. V lost 1 base and J 1 base, leaving 14 bases between the germline ends. The CDR3 sequence is CASSLNRPTDNYGYTF. In DNA form, the CDR3 reads TGCGCCAGCAGCTTGAATCGTCCCACAGATAACTATGGCTACACCTTC.

The chain joins TRBV7-2 to TRBJ2-7; 9 bases fit TRBD2. The CDR3 consists of 14 residues. Trimming took 4 bases from V and 2 from J; bases not matched to a gene: 3. Germline loops: CDR1 SGHTA, CDR2 FQGNSA. The CDR3 bases are TGTGCCAGCAGCTCTTCTAGCGGGGCCTACGAGCAGTACTTC. As protein: CASSSSSGAYEQYF.

This clone appeared once. J is TRBJ2-5 and V is TRBV30, with D hard to call. Germline V lookup: CDR1 GTSNPN, CDR2 SVGIG (reference sequence). The ends were cut back, 0 bases at V and 2 bases at J, with 7 bases in the middle. The CDR3 covers 13 residues. Here the CDR3 reads CAWSVRRQETQYF. CDR3 in DNA: TGTGCCTGGAGTGTCCGCCGGCAAGAGACCCAGTACTTC.

This clone was counted between two and nine times. CDR3 residues: CASSTGTGYQPQHF. CDR3 nucleotide sequence: TGTGCCAGCAGCACCGGGACAGGGTATCAGCCCCAGCATTTT. The chain carries TRBV7-2 and TRBJ1-5; TRBD1 aligns across 9 bases. With V trimmed by 5 bases and J by 5 bases, 4 bases remained unmatched. Germline V gene lookup returns CDR1 SGHTA and CDR2 FQGNSA. This CDR3 spans 14 amino acids.

The CDR3: CASSLVEKYEQYF. DNA for the CDR3: TGTGCCAGCAGCTTAGTTGAGAAGTACGAGCAGTACTTC. The chain combines TRBV7-2 with TRBJ2-7; D gene ambiguous. This CDR3 comprises 13 residues. V lost 1 base, J lost 4 bases, and 8 bases lay in between. Germline V lookup: CDR1 SGHTA, CDR2 FQGNSA.

The chain is built from TRBV7-2 and TRBJ1-1, with 9 bases lining up with TRBD1. This CDR3 contains 15 residues. Trimming removed 5 bases from V and 3 bases from J; junction bases left unmatched: 7. The germline CDR1 and CDR2 sequences are SGHTA and FQGNSA. CDR3 amino acids: CASSPQGAVYTEAFF. CDR3 nucleotide sequence: TGTGCCAGCAGCCCACAGGGGGCTGTGTACACTGAAGCTTTCTTT.

The chain employs TRBV29-1 and TRBJ2-1, with TRBD1 matching over 7 bases. CDR3 length equals 15 residues. The germline V gene encodes CDR1 SQVTM and CDR2 ANQGSEA. With 6 bases clipped from V and 2 bases from J, the junction kept 10 bases outside the gene matches. The CDR3 loop is CSVLGGQGAYNEQFF. The CDR3 DNA reads as TGCAGCGTCCTCGGCGGGCAGGGGGCCTACAATGAGCAGTTCTTC.

This clone was found once. The chain has TRBV7-9 and TRBJ2-3; no reliable D call. V was cut by 1 base and J by 6 bases, with 11 bases left in between. CDR3 size: 14 residues. Germline V lookup: CDR1 SEHNR, CDR2 FQNEAQ (reference sequence). The CDR3 region is CASSLDTSVDTQYF. CDR3 nucleotide sequence: TGTGCCAGCAGCTTAGATACAAGCGTGGATACGCAGTATTTT.

The CDR3 sequence is CASSDSGTGSAGELFF. The DNA for the CDR3 is TGTGCCAGCAGTGACTCGGGCACAGGGAGCGCCGGGGAGCTGTTTTTT. This chain connects TRBV6-4 to TRBJ2-2; perhaps TRBD1 as D (6 bases). Germline values: CDR1 MRHNA, CDR2 SNTAGT. The CDR3 spans 16 residues. V was cut by 0 bases and J by 6 bases, with 14 bases left in between.

The CDR3 loop is CASSVAGGLSGNTIYF. In DNA, the CDR3 is TGTGCCAGCAGCGTAGCGGGCGGACTCTCTGGAAACACCATATATTTT. The chain links TRBV9 to TRBJ1-3; D not resolved. The V end was cut by 0 bases, the J end by 0 bases, with 10 bases between. There are 16 residues in the CDR3. In germline, CDR1 is SGDLS, CDR2 YYNGEE. The whole variable domain, filled in from reference TRBV9 and TRBJ1-3, reads DSGVTQTPKHLITATGQRVTLRCSPRSGDLSVYWYQQSLDQGLQFLIQYYNGEERAKGNILERFSAQQFPDLHSELNLSSLELGDSALYFCASSVAGGLSGNTIYFGEGSWLTVV.

The rearrangement joins TRBV9 to TRBJ1-2; TRBD1 matches at 7 bases. After removal of 3 bases from V and 8 bases from J, the junction contained 4 bases not matched to a gene. This CDR3 comprises 12 residues. CDR1 SGDLS and CDR2 YYNGEE come from the germline V gene. The CDR3 bases are TGTGCCAGCAGCGGACAGGGTGGAGGCTACACCTTC. Encoded protein: CASSGQGGGYTF. Supplemented by reference TRBV9 and TRBJ1-2, the full variable domain reads DSGVTQTPKHLITATGQRVTLRCSPRSGDLSVYWYQQSLDQGLQFLIQYYNGEERAKGNILERFSAQQFPDLHSELNLSSLELGDSALYFCASSGQGGGYTFGSGTRLTVV.

The gene calls are TRBV6-1 and TRBJ1-2, with D possibly matching TRBD1 (6 bases). V was clipped by 3 bases and J by 4 bases, with 6 bases between them. Germline V lookup: CDR1 MNHNS, CDR2 SASEGT. The CDR3 has 12 amino acids. CDR3 bases: TGTGCCAGCAGTGACAGGGGCTATGGCTACACCTTC. This encodes CASSDRGYGYTF.

This clone was found once. The chain uses TRBV19 and TRBJ1-6, with D maybe TRBD1 (6 bases). Germline V gene data show CDR1 as LNHDA and CDR2 as SQIVND (reference sequence). CDR3 length: 16 amino acids. Trimming removed 3 bases at V and 4 bases at J, with 13 bases between. The CDR3 DNA reads TGTGCCAGTAGTATCACGGGGACATTGTATAATTCACCCCTCCACTTT. It codes for CASSITGTLYNSPLHF.

V gene TRBV7-8 combines with J gene TRBJ2-5, with D possibly matching TRBD1 (7 bases). Germline CDR1 and CDR2: SGHVS and FQNEAQ. The CDR3 extends over 15 amino acids. V lost 5 bases to trimming and J lost 5 bases, with 18 bases between them. Written as DNA, the CDR3 is TGTGCCAGCAGCCTATCTTGGGCAGGGGGGGAGACCCAGTACTTC. Translating gives CASSLSWAGGETQYF.